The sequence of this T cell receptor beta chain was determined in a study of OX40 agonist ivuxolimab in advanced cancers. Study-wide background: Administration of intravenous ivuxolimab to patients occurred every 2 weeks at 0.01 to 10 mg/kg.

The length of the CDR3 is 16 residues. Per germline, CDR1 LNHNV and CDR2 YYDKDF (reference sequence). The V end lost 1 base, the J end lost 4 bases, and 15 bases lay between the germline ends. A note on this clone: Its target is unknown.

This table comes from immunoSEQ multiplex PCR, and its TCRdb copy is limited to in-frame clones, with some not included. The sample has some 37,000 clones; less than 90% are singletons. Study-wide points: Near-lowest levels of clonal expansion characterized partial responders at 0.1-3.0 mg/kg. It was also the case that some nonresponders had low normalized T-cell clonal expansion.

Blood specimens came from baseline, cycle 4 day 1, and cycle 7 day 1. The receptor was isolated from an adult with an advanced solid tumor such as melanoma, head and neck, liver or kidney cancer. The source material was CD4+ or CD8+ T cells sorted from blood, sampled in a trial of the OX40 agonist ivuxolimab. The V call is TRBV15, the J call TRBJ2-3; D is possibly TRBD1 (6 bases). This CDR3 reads CATSRASPGVPDTQYF. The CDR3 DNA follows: TGTGCCACCAGCAGAGCGTCGCCAGGGGTCCCAGATACGCAGTATTTT.